This T cell receptor (beta chain) was recovered during a study of T cell responses to AZD1222 COVID-19 vaccine. Whole-study results and caveats: Spike-spanning, vaccine-associated CD4 TCRs were dominant at 160-218 and 743-854.

The protocol was immunoSEQ multiplex PCR, while the TCRdb copy is restricted to in-frame clones and leaves out a portion. The table lists 90,000 to 120,000 clones, 87% of them singletons. Per the germline V gene, CDR1 is KGHDR and CDR2 is SFDVKD. V was clipped by 4 bases and J by 2 bases, with 14 bases between them. There are 17 residues in the CDR3. This clone appeared once. Its matching antigen is unknown. This sequence was found in an adult who received the AZD1222 COVID-19 vaccine. This chain connects TRBV24-1 to TRBJ2-6, with D perhaps matching TRBD1 or TRBD2 (5 bases each). The material was peripheral blood, obtained 28 days after the second AZD1222 dose. This chain's CDR3 is CATSDPGTAPGANVLTF. CDR3 bases: TGTGCCACCAGTGACCCGGGGACCGCCCCTGGGGCCAACGTCCTGACTTTC.